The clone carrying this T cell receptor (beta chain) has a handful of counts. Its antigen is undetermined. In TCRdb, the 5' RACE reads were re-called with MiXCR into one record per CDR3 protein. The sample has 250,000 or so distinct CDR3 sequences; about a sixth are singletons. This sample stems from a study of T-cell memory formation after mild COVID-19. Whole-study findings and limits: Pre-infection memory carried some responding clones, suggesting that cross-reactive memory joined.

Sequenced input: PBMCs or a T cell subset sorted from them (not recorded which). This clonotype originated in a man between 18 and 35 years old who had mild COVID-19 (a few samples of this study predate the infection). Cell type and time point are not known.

The CDR3 DNA reads as TGTGCCAGCAGTCTACTAGCGGGGGGGGTAAACATTCAGTACTTC. Translated, it gives CASSLLAGGVNIQYF. The chain recombines TRBV12-3 or TRBV12-4 with TRBJ2-4; TRBD2 matches at 13 bases. CDR3 length equals 15 residues. V lost 5 bases, J lost 6 bases, and 4 bases stayed unmatched.